The T cell receptor (beta chain) under discussion was sequenced for a study of blood T cells in healthy people across ages. Notes on the study in general: A greater number of naive CD4+ cells and higher diversity distinguished long-lived donors from aged donors. Older individuals had lower TCR beta diversity per million T cells (the decline was roughly linear).

The CDR3 is 19 amino acids. Germline CDR1 reads LGHNA; CDR2 reads YNFKEQ. Trimming at V came to 2 bases and at J to 4 bases, leaving 14 bases not matched to a gene. About this clonotype: The target antigen is unknown.

PCR was performed a second time for 7 to 11 cycles using a sample-barcoded 5' primer and a J-beta primer mix. One entry per CDR3 protein results from TCRdb running MiXCR on the 5' RACE reads. The top ten clones hold about 10% of a sample with fewer than 2,000,000 distinct CDR3 sequences, almost 35% of them seen once. What was sequenced was blood. The chain couples TRBV4-2 to TRBJ2-7, with 13 bases identical to TRBD2. The sequence came from a woman aged 25-40 years in good health. The CDR3 reads CASSQRSVGTSGRAYEQYF. The CDR3, as DNA: TGTGCCAGCAGCCAAAGATCGGTGGGAACTAGCGGGAGGGCTTACGAGCAGTACTTC.